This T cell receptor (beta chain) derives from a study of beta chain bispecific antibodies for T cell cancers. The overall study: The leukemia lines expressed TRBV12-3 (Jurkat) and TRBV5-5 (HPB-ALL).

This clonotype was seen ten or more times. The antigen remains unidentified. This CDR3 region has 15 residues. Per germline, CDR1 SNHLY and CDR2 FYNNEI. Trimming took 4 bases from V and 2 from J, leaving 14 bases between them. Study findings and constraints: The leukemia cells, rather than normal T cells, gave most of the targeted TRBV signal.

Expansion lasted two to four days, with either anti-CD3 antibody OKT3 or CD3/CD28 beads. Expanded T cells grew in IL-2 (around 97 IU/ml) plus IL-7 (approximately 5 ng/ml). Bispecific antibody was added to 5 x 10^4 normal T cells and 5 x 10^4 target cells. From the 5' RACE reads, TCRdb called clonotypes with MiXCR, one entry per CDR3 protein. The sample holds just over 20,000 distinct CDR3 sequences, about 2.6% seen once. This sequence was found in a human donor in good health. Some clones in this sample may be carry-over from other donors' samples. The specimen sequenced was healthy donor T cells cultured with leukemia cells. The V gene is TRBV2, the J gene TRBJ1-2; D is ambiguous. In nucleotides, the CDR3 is TGTGCCAGCAGTGGATATTACGGGTTCAACTATGGCTACACCTTC. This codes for CASSGYYGFNYGYTF.